This T cell receptor beta chain was documented in a study of shared clonotypes between healthy human individuals. Genomic DNA of each subset was evenly split across several immunoSEQ plates. Produced via immunoSEQ multiplex PCR; TCRdb's table is partial and in-frame only. This table has around 370,000 clones, 90% to 97% appearing once. The CDR3 is made up of 16 amino acids. Germline loops: CDR1 SGHNT, CDR2 YYREEE (reference sequence). Trimming removed 6 bases from V and 0 bases from J, with 13 bases in between. Sequenced input: memory CD8+ T cells sorted from blood. Regarding subset: CD45RO+ cells pooled with CCR7-negative TemRA cells. The receptor's source is a young man in good health. The V gene is TRBV5-4, the J gene TRBJ2-6; D ambiguous. CDR3: CASKASYSSGANVLTF. DNA for the CDR3: TGTGCCAGCAAGGCATCATACAGCTCTGGGGCCAACGTCCTGACTTTC.